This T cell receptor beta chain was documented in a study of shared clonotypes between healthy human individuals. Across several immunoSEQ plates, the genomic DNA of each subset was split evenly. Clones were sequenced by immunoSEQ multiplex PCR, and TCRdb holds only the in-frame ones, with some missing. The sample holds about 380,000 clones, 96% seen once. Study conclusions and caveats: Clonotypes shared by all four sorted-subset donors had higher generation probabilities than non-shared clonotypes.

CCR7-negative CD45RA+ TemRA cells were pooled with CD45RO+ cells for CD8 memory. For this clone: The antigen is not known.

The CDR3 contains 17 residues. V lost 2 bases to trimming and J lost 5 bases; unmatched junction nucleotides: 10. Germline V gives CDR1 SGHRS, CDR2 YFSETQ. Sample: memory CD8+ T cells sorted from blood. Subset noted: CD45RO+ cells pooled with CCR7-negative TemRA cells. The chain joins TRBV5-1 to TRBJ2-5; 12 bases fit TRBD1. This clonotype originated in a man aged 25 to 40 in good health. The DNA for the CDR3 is TGCGCCAGCAGCTTCGGGACAGGGGGCGGCAGGCGGGAGACCCAGTACTTC. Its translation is CASSFGTGGGRRETQYF.